This T cell receptor beta chain was profiled in a study of T cell changes during pregnancy in multiple sclerosis. With 7 bases clipped from V and 8 bases from J, the junction kept 8 bases outside the gene matches. This CDR3 is 14 amino acids long. Per the germline V gene, CDR1 is LNHDA and CDR2 is SQIVND (reference sequence). Repertoires were generated with immunoSEQ multiplex PCR, while TCRdb's copy carries only in-frame clones and drops some. The table has some 38,000 clones, nearly 90% seen once; the top ten hold roughly 0.55%. The chain is built from TRBV19 and TRBJ1-5; 10 positions agree with TRBD1. The clonotype originates from a female donor with multiple sclerosis, enrolled in a pregnancy study. The sample here was CD4+ T cells from peripheral blood mononuclear cells, taken in the second trimester of pregnancy. CDR3 sequence (DNA): TGTGCCAGTAAAGGACAGGGGGACGGGGAGCCCCAGCATTTT. It translates to CASKGQGDGEPQHF.